The entry below gives a single T cell receptor beta chain sequence along with its context. The data were obtained in a study of blood T cell repertoires in COVID-19. Study-wide context: The United States, Italy and Spain were the sources of the acute and convalescent COVID-19 samples. T cells, B-cell-depleted T cells, or PBMCs supplied cDNA or gDNA.

Followed over time, Seattle patients had been enrolled while infection was active. Clones were sequenced by immunoSEQ multiplex PCR, and TCRdb holds only the in-frame ones, with some missing. The profile covers about 180,000 clones, with roughly 87% appearing a single time and 7.6% taken by the ten largest. Material: peripheral blood. The sequence was collected from a woman aged 65 to 85 with COVID-19, enrolled during active disease.

The CDR3 loop is CASSFIGTRKGTQYF. The CDR3, as DNA: TGTGCCAGCAGTTTTATAGGGACTAGAAAAGGTACGCAGTATTTT. This chain connects TRBV28 to TRBJ2-3, with 8 bases fitting TRBD2. CDR3 length: 15 amino acids. Germline V gives CDR1 MDHEN, CDR2 SYDVKM. The ends lost 3 bases at V and 8 bases at J; junction bases unmatched: 10.